The 5 T cell receptor beta chains below were found in one sample sequenced in a study of CD8+CD57+ T cells in acquired aplastic anemia. Using genomic DNA as the template, TCR beta VDJ and CDR3 profiling was carried out. TCRdb fed the reads into MiXCR, producing one record per CDR3 protein. The data hold roughly 300,000 distinct CDR3 sequences, with roughly three fifths observed a single time. The sequenced sample consisted of sorted CD4+, CD8+, or CD8+CD57+ T cells (not recorded which) from PBMCs. Source of these receptors: a human donor with severe aplastic anemia or a healthy control (not recorded which).

The chain couples TRBV7-3 to TRBJ2-7, with 9 bases lining up with TRBD1. The CDR3 is 15 amino acids. Germline V gene lookup returns CDR1 SGHTA and CDR2 FQGTGA. V lost 2 bases and J lost 3; bases outside the gene matches: 5. CDR3 nucleotide sequence: TGTGCCAGCAGCTTAGCGTTGACAGGGGGCTACGAGCAGTACTTC. Encoded protein: CASSLALTGGYEQYF.

A word on this clonotype: A much larger clone lies a single base off, so this may be a read error. CDR3 residues: CASNPGGQEAQYF. CDR3 DNA: TGTGCCAGCAATCCGGGAGGCCAAGAGGCCCAGTACTTC. This chain connects TRBV6-1 to TRBJ2-5; 7 bases fit TRBD2. In germline, CDR1 is MNHNS, CDR2 SASEGT. There are 13 residues in the CDR3.

At least ten counts were recorded for this clonotype. The V call is TRBV6-6, the J call TRBJ2-7, with D possibly matching TRBD2 (6 bases). V was pared by 2 bases and J by 6 bases, with 14 bases between. The CDR3 totals 14 residues. The V gene's germline CDR1 is MNHNY and CDR2 SVGAGI (reference sequence). CDR3 sequence: CASSYNGGTLEQYF. CDR3 sequence (DNA): TGTGCCAGCAGTTACAACGGGGGTACCCTCGAGCAGTACTTC.

This clonotype was detected ten times or more. The V and J genes are TRBV7-2 and TRBJ1-3, with D maybe TRBD1 (5 bases). The CDR3 is made up of 13 amino acids. V lost 8 bases and J lost 6, with 14 bases in between. Per germline, CDR1 SGHTA and CDR2 FQGNSA. The CDR3 here is CASGRGFTNTIYF. The CDR3 DNA follows: TGTGCCAGCGGGAGGGGTTTTACAAACACCATATATTTT.

The genes are TRBV28 and TRBJ1-2; perhaps TRBD1 as D (5 bases). Trimming removed 8 bases at V and 4 bases at J, with 17 bases between. Germline CDR1 and CDR2: MDHEN and SYDVKM. This CDR3 comprises 14 residues. The chain's CDR3 is CASWIGGAGYGYTF. CDR3 bases: TGTGCCAGCTGGATCGGTGGGGCCGGCTATGGCTACACCTTC.